The 30 T cell receptor beta chains reported below all come from one sample, sequenced in a study of blood T cell repertoires in COVID-19 (dated by TCRdb to the early 2020s). Library preparation employed the immunoSEQ multiplex PCR assay. TCRdb stores this immuneACCESS table with in-frame sequences only. Part of the clones is absent; in the studies checked, under half of the shortfall reflects unresolved V genes, and no reason is known for the rest. This sample gives 140,000 or so clones in total; approximately 83% of them show up just once. The top ten constitute over 2.5% of the sample. Sequenced material: peripheral blood. Every receptor here comes from a woman over 75 with acute or convalescent COVID-19.

The chain combines TRBV6-4 with TRBJ2-2; D gene uncertain. The germline V gene encodes CDR1 MRHNA and CDR2 SNTAGT. V gave up 4 bases and J gave up 1 base, with 4 bases separating them. CDR3 length: 13 amino acids. Written as DNA, the CDR3 is TGTGCCAGCAGTGTGCGGAACACCGGGGAGCTGTTTTTT. It codes for CASSVRNTGELFF.

V gene TRBV3-1 (or the pseudogene TRBV3-2) combines with J gene TRBJ2-5; 9 bases map to TRBD1. Germline values: CDR1 LGHDT, CDR2 YNNKEL (reference sequence). Trimming at V came to 5 bases and at J to 4 bases, leaving 8 bases not matched to a gene. The length of the CDR3 is 15 residues. CDR3 loop: CASSSWTGAAETQYF. The DNA of the CDR3 is TGTGCCAGCAGCTCCTGGACAGGGGCGGCAGAGACCCAGTACTTC.

This chain uses TRBV30 with TRBJ1-2; D gene ambiguous. Germline-derived CDR1 and CDR2 are GTSNPN and SVGIG (reference sequence). CDR3 size: 12 residues. With 1 base removed from V and 1 base from J, the gap between germline ends came to 4 bases. The DNA of the CDR3 is TGTGCCTGGAGTGGAGTTAACTATGGCTACACCTTC. Amino acids: CAWSGVNYGYTF.

This chain uses TRBV9 with TRBJ1-5; 8 nucleotides line up with TRBD1. J lost 1 base, V lost 4 bases, and 4 bases had no gene match. The CDR3 has 15 residues. The germline CDR1 and CDR2 sequences are SGDLS and YYNGEE. CDR3 DNA: TGTGCCAGCAGCACAGGGGGGGGGAGCAATCAGCCCCAGCATTTT. Translating it yields CASSTGGGSNQPQHF. Combining the CDR3 with reference TRBV9 and TRBJ1-5 gives the whole variable domain DSGVTQTPKHLITATGQRVTLRCSPRSGDLSVYWYQQSLDQGLQFLIQYYNGEERAKGNILERFSAQQFPDLHSELNLSSLELGDSALYFCASSTGGGSNQPQHFGDGTRLSIL.

In this sample, this clone turned up once. The chain is built from TRBV4-3 and TRBJ2-7, with a tentative D call TRBD1 (7 bases). The CDR3 contains 15 residues. From germline, CDR1 is LGHNA and CDR2 YSLEER. Trimming removed 1 base at V and 3 bases at J, with 13 bases between. The CDR3 protein is CASSQGQGGIYEQYF. The CDR3 nucleotides read TGCGCCAGCAGCCAAGGACAGGGAGGAATCTACGAGCAGTACTTC.

The chain combines TRBV15 with TRBJ1-6; weak D call: TRBD1 (5 bases). Germline CDR1 and CDR2: LNHNV and YYDKDF (reference sequence). This CDR3 is built from 15 residues. The V gene lost 5 bases and the J gene lost 7 bases, with 15 bases spanning the gap. The CDR3 here is CATSLLSKGNSPLHF. The CDR3 coding sequence is TGTGCCACCAGCTTGTTATCTAAGGGGAATTCACCCCTCCACTTT.

This chain links TRBV7-9 with TRBJ1-2; D is possibly TRBD1 (5 bases). This CDR3 region has 14 residues. V was cut by 3 bases and J by 3 bases, with 11 bases left in between. Germline assignment: CDR1 SEHNR and CDR2 FQNEAQ (reference sequence). The CDR3 coding sequence is TGTGCCAGCAGCTTCTCAGGGCTATACTATGGCTACACCTTC. Translating it yields CASSFSGLYYGYTF. The full variable domain, in which reference TRBV7-9 and TRBJ1-2 provide the parts outside the CDR3, is DTGVSQNPRHKITKRGQNVTFRCDPISEHNRLYWYRQTLGQGPEFLTYFQNEAQLEKSRLLSDRFSAERPKGSFSTLEIQRTEQGDSAMYLCASSFSGLYYGYTFGSGTRLTVV.

This chain links TRBV7-8 with TRBJ2-2, with D uncertain. With 3 bases removed from V and 3 bases from J, the gap between germline ends came to 8 bases. The CDR3 has 14 amino acids. Germline CDR1 and CDR2: SGHVS and FQNEAQ. CDR3 DNA: TGTGCCAGCAGCTTCTTGCGCGACACCGGGGAGCTGTTTTTT. Its protein product is CASSFLRDTGELFF.

The chain joins TRBV7-9 to TRBJ1-5; 7 positions agree with TRBD1. There are 15 residues in the CDR3. Germline V lookup: CDR1 SEHNR, CDR2 FQNEAQ (reference sequence). Losses at the gene ends were 1 base for V and 4 bases for J; bases not matched to a gene: 4. The CDR3 DNA sequence: TGTGCCAGCAGCTTAGGATCGGGACAGAATCAGCCCCAGCATTTT. Its translation is CASSLGSGQNQPQHF.

The V gene is TRBV5-1, the J gene TRBJ2-1; 8 positions agree with TRBD1. In germline, CDR1 is SGHRS, CDR2 YFSETQ. CDR3 length: 15 residues. J was trimmed by 0 bases and V by 4 bases; bases with no gene match: 3. Here the CDR3 reads CASSQTGDSYNEQFF. In nucleotides, the CDR3 is TGCGCCAGCAGCCAGACAGGGGACTCCTACAATGAGCAGTTCTTC. Supplemented by reference TRBV5-1 and TRBJ2-1, the full variable domain reads KAGVTQTPRYLIKTRGQQVTLSCSPISGHRSVSWYQQTPGQGLQFLFEYFSETQRNKGNFPGRFSGRQFSNSRSEMNVSTLELGDSALYLCASSQTGDSYNEQFFGPGTRLTVL.

The chain uses TRBV11-3 and TRBJ2-1; a weak D match, TRBD1 (6 bases). Trimming stripped 0 bases from V and 5 bases from J, with 20 bases between. Looked up from germline, CDR1 is SGHNT and CDR2 is YENEEA. CDR3 length equals 18 residues. The CDR3 reads CASSLDSPGQRSHNEQFF. DNA of the CDR3: TGTGCCAGCAGCTTAGACTCTCCGGGACAAAGGTCCCACAATGAGCAGTTCTTC.

The chain has TRBV19 and TRBJ2-7; tentatively, D is TRBD2 (5 bases). The germline V gene has CDR1 LNHDA and CDR2 SQIVND (reference sequence). The V and J ends lost 4 bases and 3 bases respectively, with 13 bases between them. The CDR3 is 14 residues long. The CDR3 loop reads CASSKPTGDYEQYF. In DNA form, the CDR3 reads TGTGCCAGTAGTAAACCGACCGGGGACTACGAGCAGTACTTC.

This clone was seen just once. This chain connects TRBV5-1 to TRBJ1-4; D remains ambiguous. V was trimmed by 0 bases and J by 7 bases, leaving 16 bases between them. CDR3 length: 16 amino acids. The germline V gene has CDR1 SGHRS and CDR2 YFSETQ. The CDR3 region has the DNA TGCGCCAGCAGCTTGGGAGGTGCACGACGGGTTGAAAAACTGTTTTTT. Protein sequence: CASSLGGARRVEKLFF.

The genes are TRBV5-1 and TRBJ2-1, with 7 nucleotides matching TRBD1. The junction had 5 bases not matched to a gene; V was cut back by 0 bases and J by 2 bases. Looked up from germline, CDR1 is SGHRS and CDR2 is YFSETQ. The CDR3 loop spans 16 amino acids. The CDR3 loop is CASSLARGSPYNEQFF. The CDR3 DNA reads as TGCGCCAGCAGCTTGGCCAGGGGGTCTCCCTACAATGAGCAGTTCTTC.

The chain combines TRBV18 with TRBJ2-2, with 7 bases identical to TRBD2. V trimming: 6 bases; J trimming: 7 bases; junction bases outside the gene matches: 14. The CDR3 is 16 amino acids. From germline, CDR1 is KGHSH and CDR2 LQKENI. The CDR3 DNA follows: TGTGCCAGCTCGCTGAGCGGGGCCCTCACGGGCGGGGAGCTGTTTTTT. This translates into CASSLSGALTGGELFF.

This clone occurred once. The chain links TRBV10-3 to TRBJ1-1; D might be TRBD1 (6 bases). In germline, CDR1 is ENHRY, CDR2 SYGVKD. This CDR3 comprises 12 residues. Deletions cut 8 bases from V and 10 bases from J, with 17 bases between. The CDR3 nucleotides read TGTGCCATCCTTTCGACAGGAACGGCAGCTTTCTTT. Encoded protein: CAILSTGTAAFF.

The V and J genes are TRBV11-3 and TRBJ2-2; TRBD1 matches 9 bases. CDR3 length: 15 amino acids. Losses at the gene ends were 4 bases for V and 5 bases for J; bases not matched to a gene: 5. In germline, CDR1 is SGHNT, CDR2 YENEEA. The CDR3 coding sequence is TGTGCCAGCAGCTCCGGACAGGGGTTGACCGGGGAGCTGTTTTTT. Protein product: CASSSGQGLTGELFF.

Notes on this clone: At one end the junction does not follow the germline gene, possibly because of a read error. This chain joins TRBV13 and TRBJ2-2, with a weak D call TRBD2 (5 bases). Germline V gene sequence: CDR1 PRHDT, CDR2 FYEKMQ (reference sequence). The CDR3 contains 11 residues. CDR3 protein: CASSLCRGAVF. As DNA, the CDR3 is TGTGCCAGCAGCTTGTGCCGGGGAGCTGTTTTT.

The chain uses TRBV5-4 and TRBJ1-4; TRBD1 is a possible D gene (6 bases). Trimming cost V 3 bases and J 4 bases, with 10 bases left between them. The CDR3 extends over 14 amino acids. Germline V lookup: CDR1 SGHNT, CDR2 YYREEE (reference sequence). In nucleotides, the CDR3 is TGTGCCAGCAGCTCCACAGGGCTTAATGAAAAACTGTTTTTT. Translated: CASSSTGLNEKLFF. Complete variable domain (other parts from reference TRBV5-4 and TRBJ1-4): ETGVTQSPTHLIKTRGQQVTLRCSSQSGHNTVSWYQQALGQGPQFIFQYYREEENGRGNFPPRFSGLQFPNYSSELNVNALELDDSALYLCASSSTGLNEKLFFGSGTQLSVL.

V and J are TRBV10-3 and TRBJ1-1, with TRBD1 matching over 11 bases. This CDR3 contains 16 residues. In germline, CDR1 is ENHRY, CDR2 SYGVKD. The V and J ends lost 2 bases and 10 bases, in that order; junction bases with no gene match: 12. The CDR3 bases are TGTGCCATCAGTGAGACAAGGACAGGGGGCAAGGGAGTAGCTTTCTTT. Translation gives CAISETRTGGKGVAFF.

In its sample, this clone was seen a few times. The gene calls are TRBV27 and TRBJ1-5; D is undetermined. Trimming took off 2 bases at V and 0 bases at J, with 8 bases between the two ends. This CDR3 is 15 amino acids long. Per the germline V gene, CDR1 is MNHEY and CDR2 is SMNVEV (reference sequence). The CDR3 region is CASSLQMYSNQPQHF. DNA for the CDR3: TGTGCCAGCAGTTTACAGATGTATAGCAATCAGCCCCAGCATTTT.

J is TRBJ2-7 and V is TRBV9, with a possible D match to TRBD2 (6 bases). In germline, CDR1 is SGDLS, CDR2 YYNGEE. The V end lost 0 bases, the J end lost 4 bases, and 11 bases lay between the germline ends. CDR3 length: 14 residues. For the CDR3, the DNA is TGTGCCAGCAGCGTAGGGGCAGGAGGGTACGAGCAGTACTTC. Its translation is CASSVGAGGYEQYF.

This clone was detected a few times. The chain links TRBV7-9 to TRBJ1-3, with 9 bases that match TRBD1. Trimming removed 2 bases from V and 4 bases from J; junction bases left unmatched: 3. Germline assignment: CDR1 SEHNR and CDR2 FQNEAQ (reference sequence). The CDR3 extends over 15 amino acids. The CDR3 nucleotides are TGTGCCAGCAGCTTATCGGGGACAGGGGGAAACACCATATATTTT. It is translated as CASSLSGTGGNTIYF. Filled out from reference TRBV7-9 and TRBJ1-3, the complete variable domain reads DTGVSQNPRHKITKRGQNVTFRCDPISEHNRLYWYRQTLGQGPEFLTYFQNEAQLEKSRLLSDRFSAERPKGSFSTLEIQRTEQGDSAMYLCASSLSGTGGNTIYFGEGSWLTVV.

The chain couples TRBV5-1 to TRBJ1-5; a possible D gene is TRBD1 (5 bases). This CDR3 contains 15 residues. The V gene's germline CDR1 is SGHRS and CDR2 YFSETQ. Between the trimmed V and J ends, which lost 1 base and 2 bases, there was a span of 10 bases. The CDR3 reads CASSLTGLGNQPQHF. DNA for the CDR3: TGCGCCAGCAGCTTGACAGGTCTGGGCAATCAGCCCCAGCATTTT. The whole variable domain, filled in from reference TRBV5-1 and TRBJ1-5, reads KAGVTQTPRYLIKTRGQQVTLSCSPISGHRSVSWYQQTPGQGLQFLFEYFSETQRNKGNFPGRFSGRQFSNSRSEMNVSTLELGDSALYLCASSLTGLGNQPQHFGDGTRLSIL.

The chain joins TRBV11-2 to TRBJ2-1; 9 nucleotides align to TRBD2. Trimming cost V 0 bases and J 11 bases; bases outside gene matches: 5. CDR1 SGHAT and CDR2 FQNNGV come from the germline V gene. The CDR3 length is 14 residues. The CDR3 is CASSLEGTSRKQFF. CDR3 coding DNA: TGTGCCAGCAGCTTAGAGGGGACTAGCAGAAAGCAGTTCTTC.

This chain joins TRBV2 and TRBJ1-1; the D gene is possibly TRBD1 (5 bases). The CDR3 loop spans 12 amino acids. CDR1 is SNHLY, CDR2 FYNNEI, per germline. Trimming stripped 2 bases from V and 4 bases from J, with 5 bases between. CDR3 protein: CASSERGTEAFF. The CDR3 coding sequence is TGTGCCAGCAGTGAAAGGGGCACTGAAGCTTTCTTT.

This rearrangement joins TRBV18 to TRBJ1-5; D gene uncertain. The CDR3 covers 13 residues. The V gene's germline CDR1 is KGHSH and CDR2 LQKENI. Trimming removed 4 bases from V and 5 bases from J, with 9 bases in between. The DNA for the CDR3 is TGTGCCAGCTCACAAGACACCGATCAGCCCCAGCATTTT. Its translation is CASSQDTDQPQHF. Full variable domain (remainder filled in from reference TRBV18 and TRBJ1-5): NAGVMQNPRHLVRRRGQEARLRCSPMKGHSHVYWYRQLPEEGLKFMVYLQKENIIDESGMPKERFSAEFPKEGPSILRIQQVVRGDSAAYFCASSQDTDQPQHFGDGTRLSIL.

The chain is built from TRBV19 and TRBJ1-1; no definite D call. The CDR3 covers 13 residues. CDR1 and CDR2 from the germline V gene are LNHDA and SQIVND (reference sequence). Trimming pared 4 bases from V and 4 bases from J, leaving 10 bases between. For the CDR3, the DNA is TGTGCCAGTAGTAGGGAGGAGGTCACTGAAGCTTTCTTT. Protein sequence: CASSREEVTEAFF.

The chain is built from TRBV5-4 and TRBJ1-1, with 11 bases that match TRBD1. The length of the CDR3 is 15 residues. After removal of 4 bases from V and 5 bases from J, the junction contained 7 bases not matched to a gene. Germline-derived CDR1 and CDR2 are SGHNT and YYREEE (reference sequence). As DNA, the CDR3 is TGTGCCAGCAGCGGAGGGACAGGGGGTAGAACTGAAGCTTTCTTT. The encoded protein is CASSGGTGGRTEAFF.

This chain links TRBV7-8 with TRBJ1-1; D remains unclear. The V gene lost 5 bases and the J gene lost 8 bases, with 12 bases spanning the gap. Germline lookup yields CDR1 SGHVS and CDR2 FQNEAQ. There are 12 residues in the CDR3. CDR3 nucleotide sequence: TGTGCCAGCAGCCCCGTCCCTTCCGAAGCTTTCTTT. Protein sequence: CASSPVPSEAFF.